This TCR beta chain comes out of a study of graft-versus-host responses after intestinal transplantation. Study-level background: Following induction with anti-thymocyte globulin, all recipients were given tacrolimus and steroids for two to four years.

Per germline, CDR1 SGHDT and CDR2 YYEEEE. The CDR3 has 11 residues. The ends were cut back, 1 base at V and 6 bases at J, with 3 bases in the middle. Only in-frame clones appear in the TCRdb table, and some are missing; sequencing was by immunoSEQ multiplex PCR. The sample has under 150,000 clones; roughly 96% are singletons. This clone was observed a single time. The antigen remains unidentified. The chain uses TRBV5-6 and TRBJ2-3; no definite D call. This receptor was identified in a human donor who received an intestinal transplant. The sample consisted of unstimulated CD8+ T cells sorted from spleen or lymph node cells, taken before intestinal transplant. The CDR3 loop is CASSLRDTQYF. The CDR3 bases are TGTGCCAGCAGCTTGAGGGATACGCAGTATTTT.